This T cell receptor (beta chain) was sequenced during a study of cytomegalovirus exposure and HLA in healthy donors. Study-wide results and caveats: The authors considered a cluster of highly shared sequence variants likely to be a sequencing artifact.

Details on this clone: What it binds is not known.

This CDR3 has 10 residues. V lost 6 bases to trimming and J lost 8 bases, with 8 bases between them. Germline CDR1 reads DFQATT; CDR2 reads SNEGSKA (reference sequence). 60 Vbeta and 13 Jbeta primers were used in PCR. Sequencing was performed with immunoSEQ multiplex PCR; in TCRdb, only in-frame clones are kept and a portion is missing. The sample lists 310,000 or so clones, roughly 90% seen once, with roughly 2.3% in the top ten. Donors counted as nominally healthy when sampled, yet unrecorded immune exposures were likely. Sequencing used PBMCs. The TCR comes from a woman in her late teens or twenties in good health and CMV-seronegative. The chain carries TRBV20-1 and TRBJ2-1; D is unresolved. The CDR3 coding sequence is TGCAGTGCGATCGAGGATGAGCAGTTCTTC. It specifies CSAIEDEQFF.